The 27 T cell receptor beta chains reported below all come from one sample, sequenced in a study of response to subunit inactivated influenza vaccine. TCRdb ran MiXCR on the RT-PCR reads and lists one entry per CDR3 protein. The repertoire holds around 760,000 distinct CDR3 sequences, with around 14% as singletons. The source was PBMCs from blood, collected around 15 days before vaccination. These receptors all come from a middle-aged man who received an inactivated influenza vaccine.

This chain uses TRBV7-2 with TRBJ1-4, with a tentative D call TRBD1 (5 bases). V was shortened by 5 bases and J by 7 bases, with 20 bases between the two germline ends. The germline CDR1 and CDR2 sequences are SGHTA and FQGNSA. The length of the CDR3 is 16 residues. The CDR3 DNA reads TGTGCCAGCAGCCCACTTGGAGGTTGGGGGGGTGAAAAACTGTTTTTT. This codes for CASSPLGGWGGEKLFF.

This clonotype has a handful of counts. The chain is built from TRBV2 and TRBJ2-7, with a tentative D call TRBD1 (5 bases). The germline V and J ends were trimmed by 4 bases and 6 bases, with 10 bases remaining between them. The CDR3 covers 12 residues. CDR1 is SNHLY and CDR2 is FYNNEI in the germline V gene. The DNA for the CDR3 is TGTGCCAGCAGTGCAGGGTCTAGCGAGCAGTACTTC. This translates into CASSAGSSEQYF.

This rearrangement joins TRBV12-3 or TRBV12-4 to TRBJ1-1; D uncertain. The CDR3 is made up of 15 amino acids. V dropped 8 bases and J dropped 0 bases, with 16 bases sitting between them. This CDR3 reads CASSGGLDMNTEAFF. The CDR3 region has the DNA TGTGCCAGCTCCGGAGGGTTAGATATGAACACTGAAGCTTTCTTT.

This clonotype occurred a few times. The chain recombines TRBV12-3 or TRBV12-4 with TRBJ2-2; TRBD1 is a possible D gene (6 bases). This CDR3 comprises 15 residues. The ends were cut back, 6 bases at V and 4 bases at J, with 15 bases in the middle. The CDR3 nucleotides read TGTGCCAGCAGGGGGGCAGGAAGGTCCACCGGGGAGCTGTTTTTT. This encodes CASRGAGRSTGELFF.

This clonotype was detected ten times or more. The J gene is TRBJ1-6, the V gene TRBV7-9, with D possibly being TRBD1 (5 bases). Germline assignment: CDR1 SEHNR and CDR2 FQNEAQ (reference sequence). With 6 bases removed from V and 13 bases from J, the gap between germline ends came to 16 bases. CDR3 length: 13 amino acids. The DNA of the CDR3 is TGTGCCAGCAGTTGGGGGGGAGAGAGTCCCCTCCACTTT. As protein: CASSWGGESPLHF.

The chain employs TRBV20-1 and TRBJ2-1; 11 bases align to TRBD2. V gave up 3 bases and J gave up 9 bases; unmatched junction bases: 7. CDR3 length: 14 residues. Germline loops: CDR1 DFQATT, CDR2 SNEGSKA (reference sequence). The CDR3 spells CSASFSGGASEQFF. In nucleotides, the CDR3 is TGCAGTGCTAGCTTTAGCGGGGGGGCCAGTGAGCAGTTCTTC.

V is TRBV20-1 and J is TRBJ2-4; 11 bases are a match to TRBD2. Germline V gene sequence: CDR1 DFQATT, CDR2 SNEGSKA (reference sequence). J gave up 7 bases and V 3 bases, and 5 bases lay outside the gene matches. The CDR3 contains 14 residues. The DNA for the CDR3 is TGCAGTGCTAGCCCCACTAGCGGGAGCAACATTCAGTACTTC. Its protein is CSASPTSGSNIQYF.

The CDR3 sequence is CASSASGSGPGELFF. The CDR3 nucleotides are TGCGCCAGCAGCGCTAGCGGGAGTGGGCCCGGGGAGCTGTTTTTT. V and J are TRBV5-1 and TRBJ2-2; 10 bases fit TRBD2. The CDR3 is 15 amino acids. J lost 6 bases, V lost 4 bases, and 6 bases had no gene match. Germline CDR1 SGHRS, CDR2 YFSETQ.

In its sample, this clonotype was seen a few times. This chain connects TRBV12-3 or TRBV12-4 to TRBJ1-5; the D gene is possibly TRBD1 (5 bases). The V gene lost 5 bases and the J gene lost 1 base, with 9 bases spanning the gap. The CDR3 sequence is 14 residues long. CDR3 in DNA: TGTGCCAGCAGTGAGACAGAGAGCAATCAGCCCCAGCATTTT. Its protein is CASSETESNQPQHF.

The gene calls are TRBV6-1 and TRBJ2-1, with unresolved D. There are 15 residues in the CDR3. Trimming removed 6 bases from V and 0 bases from J, with 12 bases in between. CDR1 is MNHNS and CDR2 is SASEGT in the germline V gene. The DNA for the CDR3 is TGTGCCAGCAGGGCCGACTGGAGCTCCTACAATGAGCAGTTCTTC. This codes for CASRADWSSYNEQFF.

This clonotype was counted between two and nine times. The chain has TRBV9 and TRBJ2-2; TRBD2 is a possible D gene (6 bases). In germline, CDR1 is SGDLS, CDR2 YYNGEE. This CDR3 comprises 16 residues. Trimming took off 1 base at V and 2 bases at J, with 12 bases between the two ends. CDR3 DNA sequence: TGTGCCAGCAGCGTAAGGTTGGGGGGAAACACCGGGGAGCTGTTTTTT. Translating it yields CASSVRLGGNTGELFF.

As to this clonotype: A read error may be the cause here, since a much bigger clone is one base away. The rearrangement links TRBV27 to TRBJ2-7; D perhaps matches TRBD1 (6 bases). Trimming took 6 bases from V and 1 from J, leaving 10 bases between them. Germline CDR1 and CDR2: MNHEY and SMNVEV (reference sequence). The CDR3 has 13 amino acids. The DNA for the CDR3 is TGTGCCAGCAGGACCGGGACATCCTACGAGCAGTACTTC. This translates into CASRTGTSYEQYF.

The genes are TRBV20-1 and TRBJ2-5; a possible D gene is TRBD2 (5 bases). The CDR3 totals 15 residues. The germline V gene encodes CDR1 DFQATT and CDR2 SNEGSKA (reference sequence). Trimming stripped 2 bases from V and 5 bases from J, with 18 bases between. The CDR3 DNA follows: TGCAGTGCTAGACCGATGGACGGCCCGGGGGAGACCCAGTACTTC. This sequence encodes CSARPMDGPGETQYF.

This chain uses TRBV20-1 with TRBJ2-7; 7 nucleotides line up with TRBD1. Germline trimming cut 3 bases from V and 5 bases from J; bases unmatched to any gene: 4. Germline CDR1 DFQATT, CDR2 SNEGSKA (reference sequence). There are 12 residues in the CDR3. The CDR3 region is CSARTGYDEQYF. CDR3 sequence (DNA): TGCAGTGCTAGGACAGGGTACGACGAGCAGTACTTC.

The rearrangement joins TRBV12-3 or TRBV12-4 to TRBJ1-1, with TRBD1 as a possible D gene (5 bases). V lost 6 bases and J lost 4, with 18 bases in between. The CDR3 sequence is 15 residues long. The CDR3 DNA reads TGTGCCAGCAGCTCCTGGACATTCGGGTCCACTGAAGCTTTCTTT. Encoded protein: CASSSWTFGSTEAFF.

This chain joins TRBV12-3 or TRBV12-4 and TRBJ2-3; D is possibly TRBD2 (7 bases). The CDR3 consists of 12 residues. Trimming shortened V by 7 bases and J by 6 bases, and 11 bases separated the two germline ends. The CDR3 spells CASKTGGDTQYF. CDR3 nucleotide sequence: TGTGCCAGCAAAACGGGGGGCGATACGCAGTATTTT.

This clonotype has just a few counts. The rearrangement links TRBV12-3 or TRBV12-4 to TRBJ1-3; possible D gene TRBD1, 6 bases. Trimming removed 3 bases at V and 4 bases at J, with 10 bases between. The CDR3 is 14 amino acids. The CDR3 spells CASSFGGGGNTIYF. Here the CDR3 DNA reads TGTGCCAGCAGTTTTGGGGGGGGCGGAAACACCATATATTTT.

This clonotype was detected only a few times. The chain has TRBV7-2 and TRBJ2-7; weak D call: TRBD1 (6 bases). Germline CDR1 SGHTA, CDR2 FQGNSA. Trimming took off 4 bases at V and 3 bases at J, with 10 bases between the two ends. There are 13 residues in the CDR3. The CDR3 is CASSSLDSYEQYF. DNA for the CDR3: TGTGCCAGCAGCTCTCTGGACAGCTACGAGCAGTACTTC. The entire variable domain, with the rest obtained from reference TRBV7-2 and TRBJ2-7, is as follows: GAGVSQSPSNKVTEKGKDVELRCDPISGHTALYWYRQSLGQGLEFLIYFQGNSAPDKSGLPSDRFSAERTGGSVSTLTIQRTQQEDSAVYLCASSSLDSYEQYFGPGTRLTVT.

The rearrangement uses TRBV4-3 and TRBJ2-4, with 9 bases matching TRBD2. The V gene's germline CDR1 is LGHNA and CDR2 YSLEER. With 5 bases clipped from V and 3 bases from J, the junction kept 5 bases outside the gene matches. The CDR3 length is 15 residues. This chain's CDR3 is CASSEAGGIKNIQYF. CDR3 DNA sequence: TGCGCCAGCAGCGAGGCGGGGGGGATCAAAAACATTCAGTACTTC.

This clonotype was seen more than once but under ten times. The chain employs TRBV29-1 and TRBJ1-2, with D hard to call. V lost 3 bases and J 4 bases, leaving 6 bases between the germline ends. Germline V gene data show CDR1 as SQVTM and CDR2 as ANQGSEA. CDR3 length: 11 residues. CDR3 in amino acids: CSVEGVYGYTF. The CDR3 nucleotides read TGCAGCGTTGAGGGTGTCTATGGCTACACCTTC.

This clonotype appeared many times. V gene TRBV29-1 combines with J gene TRBJ2-3; D possibly corresponds to TRBD2 (6 bases). Trimming left V 4 bases short and J 0 bases short, with 17 bases between. The CDR3 length is 16 residues. Germline assignment: CDR1 SQVTM and CDR2 ANQGSEA. For the CDR3, the DNA is TGCAGCGTTGTATCTAGCGTCTTGGGTAGCACAGATACGCAGTATTTT. The encoded protein is CSVVSSVLGSTDTQYF.

Details on this clonotype: This may be a read error: a much more frequent sequence differs by one nucleotide. The chain joins TRBV12-3 or TRBV12-4 to TRBJ2-2, with TRBD2 as a possible D gene (6 bases). Trimming left V 7 bases short and J 7 bases short, with 10 bases between. The CDR3 has 12 amino acids. CDR3 bases: TGTGCCAGCACGGCTAGCGACGGGGAGCTGTTTTTT. It yields the protein CASTASDGELFF.

This clonotype was seen a few times. At one end, the junction sequence differs from germline, possibly due to a read error. This chain links TRBV4-1 with TRBJ2-7, with TRBD2 matching over 12 bases. This CDR3 has 13 amino acids. Germline values: CDR1 MGHRA, CDR2 YSYEKL. CDR3 in DNA: TGCGCCAGCAGCCAAGCCACTAGCGGGGGGTATATCTTC. As protein: CASSQATSGGYIF.

About this clonotype: The junction does not match germline at one end; this may be a read error. The genes are TRBV20-1 and TRBJ2-2; no definite D call. This CDR3 has 14 residues. CDR1 and CDR2 (germline): DFQATT, SNEGSKA (reference sequence). The CDR3 DNA follows: TGCTGTGCTAGAGATAGACAGAACACCGGGGAGCTGTTTTTT. As protein: CCARDRQNTGELFF.

This clonotype was observed at least ten times. V and J are TRBV7-2 and TRBJ2-5; D may be TRBD2 (5 bases). The CDR3 consists of 14 residues. Germline loops: CDR1 SGHTA, CDR2 FQGNSA. V was trimmed by 1 base and J by 1 base, leaving 7 bases between them. CDR3 sequence reads: CASSLERSQETQYF. The CDR3 coding sequence is TGTGCCAGCAGCTTAGAGCGGTCCCAAGAGACCCAGTACTTC.

J is TRBJ2-7 and V is TRBV29-1, with TRBD2 matching over 8 bases. The germline V gene has CDR1 SQVTM and CDR2 ANQGSEA. With V trimmed by 0 bases and J by 4 bases, 8 bases remained unmatched. CDR3 length: 15 amino acids. Written as DNA, the CDR3 is TGCAGCGTTGAAGACGCAGCGGTAGCGGGGTACGAGCAGTACTTC. Translating gives CSVEDAAVAGYEQYF.

This clonotype showed up just a few times. The chain combines TRBV7-9 with TRBJ1-2; a possible D gene is TRBD1 (5 bases). Trimming took off 1 base at V and 7 bases at J, with 16 bases between the two ends. The CDR3 contains 15 residues. The germline V gene encodes CDR1 SEHNR and CDR2 FQNEAQ (reference sequence). CDR3 residues: CASSLDGAGRSGYTF. DNA for the CDR3: TGTGCCAGCAGCTTAGATGGGGCGGGCCGGTCTGGCTACACCTTC.